This TCR beta chain was captured by sequencing in a study of high-grade serous ovarian cancer treatment subgroups. The tumor samples were collected prior to definitive surgery or chemotherapy. Note on this clone: What it recognizes is unknown.

General study results and limits: Without spatial data, bulk sequencing limits insight into HGSC tumor diversity.

This table comes from immunoSEQ multiplex PCR, and its TCRdb copy is limited to in-frame clones, with some not included. The sample has thousands of clones; 60% to 80% are singletons. This receptor was taken from a human donor with high-grade serous ovarian cancer. Sequencing was done on a sample of tumor tissue.

CDR3 sequence (DNA): TGTGCCAGCAGCTTAGAGGGGGTCTTATGGGAGACCCAGTACTTC. It codes for CASSLEGVLWETQYF. The chain uses TRBV7-9 and TRBJ2-5; the D gene is possibly TRBD1 (6 bases). The germline CDR1 and CDR2 sequences are SEHNR and FQNEAQ (reference sequence). The length of the CDR3 is 15 residues. With 1 base removed from V and 5 bases from J, the gap between germline ends came to 14 bases. The full variable domain, in which reference TRBV7-9 and TRBJ2-5 provide the parts outside the CDR3, is DTGVSQNPRHKITKRGQNVTFRCDPISEHNRLYWYRQTLGQGPEFLTYFQNEAQLEKSRLLSDRFSAERPKGSFSTLEIQRTEQGDSAMYLCASSLEGVLWETQYFGPGTRLLVL.